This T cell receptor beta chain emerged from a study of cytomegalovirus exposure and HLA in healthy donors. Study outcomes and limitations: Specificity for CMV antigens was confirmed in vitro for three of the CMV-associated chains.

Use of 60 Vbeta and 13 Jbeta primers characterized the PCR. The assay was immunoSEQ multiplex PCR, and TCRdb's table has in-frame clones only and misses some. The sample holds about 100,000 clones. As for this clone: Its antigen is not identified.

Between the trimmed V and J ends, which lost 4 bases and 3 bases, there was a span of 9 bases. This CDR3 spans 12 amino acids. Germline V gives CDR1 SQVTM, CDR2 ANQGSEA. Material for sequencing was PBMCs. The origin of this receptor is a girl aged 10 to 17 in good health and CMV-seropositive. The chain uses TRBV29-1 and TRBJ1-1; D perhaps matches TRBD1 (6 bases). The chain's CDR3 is CSVAGADTEAFF. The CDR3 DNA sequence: TGCAGCGTTGCAGGGGCAGACACTGAAGCTTTCTTT.